These 5 T cell receptor beta chains came from one sample sequenced in a study of shared clonotypes between healthy human individuals (TCRdb year 2020). The library was obtained by the immunoSEQ multiplex PCR assay. Drawn from immuneACCESS, this table holds only the in-frame rearrangements with V and J called that TCRdb kept. Clones are partly lost; checked studies trace under half to an unresolved V gene and leave the rest unexplained. Counted in this sample were 950,000 to 1,200,000 clones; 70% to 85% of them appeared once. Together, the top ten hold almost 0.9% of the sample. Input material: memory CD4+ T cells from PBMCs. This specimen's cell subset or site label, interpreted: CD45RA-negative fraction. The source of these receptors is a man between 18 and 35 years old in good health. Some clones in this sample may be carry-over from other donors' samples.

Remarks on this clone: Being one base from a much bigger clone, this may be a read error. This sample includes further DNA sequences coding for the same CDR3. The chain links TRBV11-2 to TRBJ1-2; maybe TRBD1 (5 bases). Germline loops: CDR1 SGHAT, CDR2 FQNNGV. The CDR3 runs to 14 residues. Written as DNA, the CDR3 is TGTGCTAGCAGCTTAGCCGGAGTCCAGGGTGGCTACACCTTC. Its protein is CASSLAGVQGGYTF. Full variable domain (missing parts from reference TRBV11-2 and TRBJ1-2): EAGVAQSPRYKIIEKRQSVAFWCNPISGHATLYWYQQILGQGPKLLIQFQNNGVVDDSQLPKDRFSAERLKGVDSTLKIQPAKLEDSAVYLCASSLAGVQGGYTFGSGTRLTVV.

The V and J genes are TRBV4-2 and TRBJ1-2, with no clear D. CDR1 is LGHNA, CDR2 YNFKEQ, per germline. The V gene lost 0 bases and the J gene lost 8 bases, with 10 bases spanning the gap. This CDR3 is built from 13 residues. This chain's CDR3 is CASSQDGRYGYTF. In DNA, the CDR3 is TGTGCCAGCAGCCAAGATGGTCGATACGGCTACACCTTC.

The gene calls are TRBV19 and TRBJ1-4; 9 nucleotides agree with TRBD1. The junction had 8 bases not matched to a gene; V was cut back by 5 bases and J by 4 bases. This CDR3 comprises 16 residues. The germline CDR1 and CDR2 sequences are LNHDA and SQIVND (reference sequence). CDR3 sequence: CASSAGQGHGNEKLFF. The CDR3 region has the DNA TGTGCCAGTAGTGCCGGACAGGGGCACGGTAATGAAAAACTGTTTTTT.

The CDR3: CASSRPEAYEQYF. The CDR3 DNA is TGTGCCAGCAGCCGACCTGAGGCCTACGAGCAGTACTTC. The rearrangement joins TRBV5-4 to TRBJ2-7, with D unresolved. The V end lost 4 bases, the J end lost 2 bases, and 10 bases lay between the germline ends. Germline loops: CDR1 SGHNT, CDR2 YYREEE (reference sequence). This CDR3 is built from 13 residues.

This clone was picked up one time. The chain employs TRBV9 and TRBJ2-7; 8 bases agree with TRBD2. The CDR3 is made up of 15 amino acids. Per germline, CDR1 SGDLS and CDR2 YYNGEE. Trimming removed 4 bases from V and 4 bases from J; junction bases left unmatched: 10. The CDR3 DNA reads TGTGCCAGCAGCCCTCGGACTAGCCCTCAGTACGAGCAGTACTTC. Encoded protein: CASSPRTSPQYEQYF.